The TCR beta chain described here comes from a study of blood T cell repertoires in COVID-19. Study summary: Samples taken during acute and convalescent COVID-19 were collected in the United States, Italy and Spain.

V lost 3 bases and J 9 bases, leaving 13 bases between the germline ends. The germline V gene has CDR1 SGHNT and CDR2 YYREEE (reference sequence). This CDR3 is 13 amino acids long. Assay used: immunoSEQ multiplex PCR; TCRdb lists only in-frame clones, some missing. This table has 200,000 to 250,000 clones, 82% appearing once. This clone was observed once. The study drew participants aged about 18 to 95 years from under 30 US areas. Recovered participants had two consecutive negative NP/OP PCR tests, healthcare professional clearance, or symptom resolution. The receptor was isolated from an older woman who had recovered from COVID-19. The genes are TRBV5-4 and TRBJ2-1; maybe TRBD2 (5 bases). What was sequenced was PBMCs or T cells enriched from blood (not recorded which). CDR3 nucleotides: TGTGCCAGCAGCTCTGTTGTTGAGGGTGAGCAGTTCTTC. As protein: CASSSVVEGEQFF.